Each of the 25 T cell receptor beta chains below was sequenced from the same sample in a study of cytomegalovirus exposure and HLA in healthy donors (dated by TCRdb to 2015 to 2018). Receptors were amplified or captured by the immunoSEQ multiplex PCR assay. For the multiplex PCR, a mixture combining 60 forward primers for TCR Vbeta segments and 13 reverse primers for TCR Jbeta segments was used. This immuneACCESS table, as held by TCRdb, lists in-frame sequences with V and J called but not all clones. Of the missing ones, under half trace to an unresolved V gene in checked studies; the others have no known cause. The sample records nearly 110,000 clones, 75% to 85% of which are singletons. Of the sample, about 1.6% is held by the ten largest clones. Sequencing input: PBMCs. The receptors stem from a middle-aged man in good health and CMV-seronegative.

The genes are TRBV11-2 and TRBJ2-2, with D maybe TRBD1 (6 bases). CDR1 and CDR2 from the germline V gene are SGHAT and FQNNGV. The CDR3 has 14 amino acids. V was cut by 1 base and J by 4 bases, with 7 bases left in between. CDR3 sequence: CASSLVGGTGELFF. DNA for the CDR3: TGTGCCAGCAGCTTAGTAGGGGGCACCGGGGAGCTGTTTTTT.

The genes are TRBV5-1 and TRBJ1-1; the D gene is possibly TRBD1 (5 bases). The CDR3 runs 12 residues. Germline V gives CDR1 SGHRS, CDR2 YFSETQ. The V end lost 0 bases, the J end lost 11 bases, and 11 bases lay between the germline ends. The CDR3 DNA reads TGCGCCAGCAGCTTGGAGGGAGGGGTGGCTTTCTTT. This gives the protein CASSLEGGVAFF.

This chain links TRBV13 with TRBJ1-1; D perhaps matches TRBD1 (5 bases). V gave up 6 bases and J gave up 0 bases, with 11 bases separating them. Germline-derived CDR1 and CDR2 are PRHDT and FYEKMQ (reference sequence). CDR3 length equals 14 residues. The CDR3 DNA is TGTGCCAGCAGTCTTAGGGGCATGAACACTGAAGCTTTCTTT. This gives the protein CASSLRGMNTEAFF.

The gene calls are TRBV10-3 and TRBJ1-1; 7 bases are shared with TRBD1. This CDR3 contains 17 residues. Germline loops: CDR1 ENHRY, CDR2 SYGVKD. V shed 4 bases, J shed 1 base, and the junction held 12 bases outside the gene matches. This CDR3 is CAISAKTGPRGNTEAFF. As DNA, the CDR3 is TGTGCCATCAGTGCAAAGACAGGGCCTCGGGGGAACACTGAAGCTTTCTTT.

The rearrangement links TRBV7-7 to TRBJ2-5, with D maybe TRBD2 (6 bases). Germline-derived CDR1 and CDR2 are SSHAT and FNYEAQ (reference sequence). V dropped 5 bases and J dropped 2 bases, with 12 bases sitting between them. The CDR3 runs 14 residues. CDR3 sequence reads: CASSPGGQQETQYF. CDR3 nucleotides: TGTGCCAGCAGCCCTGGAGGGCAGCAAGAGACCCAGTACTTC.

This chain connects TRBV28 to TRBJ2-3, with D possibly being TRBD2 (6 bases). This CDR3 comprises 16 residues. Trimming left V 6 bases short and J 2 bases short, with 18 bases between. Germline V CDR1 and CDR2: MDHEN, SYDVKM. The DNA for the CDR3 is TGTGCCAGCAGGCCGAGACTAGTCGAGCACACAGATACGCAGTATTTT. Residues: CASRPRLVEHTDTQYF. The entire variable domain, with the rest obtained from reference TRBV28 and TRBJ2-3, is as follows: DVKVTQSSRYLVKRTGEKVFLECVQDMDHENMFWYRQDPGLGLRLIYFSYDVKMKEKGDIPEGYSVSREKKERFSLILESASTNQTSMYLCASRPRLVEHTDTQYFGPGTRLTVL.

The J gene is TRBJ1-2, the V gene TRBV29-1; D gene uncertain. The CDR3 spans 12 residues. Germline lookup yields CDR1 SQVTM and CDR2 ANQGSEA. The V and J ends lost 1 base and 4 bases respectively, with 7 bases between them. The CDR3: CSVEGSGYGYTF. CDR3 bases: TGCAGCGTTGAAGGGAGCGGCTATGGCTACACCTTC.

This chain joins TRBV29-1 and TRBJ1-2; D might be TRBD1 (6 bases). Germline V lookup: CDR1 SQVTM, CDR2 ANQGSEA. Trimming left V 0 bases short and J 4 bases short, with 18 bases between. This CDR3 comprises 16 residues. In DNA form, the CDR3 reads TGCAGCGTTGAAGATCATAGACAGGCAAGGGGCTATGGCTACACCTTC. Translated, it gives CSVEDHRQARGYGYTF.

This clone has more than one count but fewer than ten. CDR3 in amino acids: CASSDGLSEAFF. In nucleotides, the CDR3 is TGTGCCAGCAGTGACGGACTCTCCGAAGCTTTCTTT. The chain couples TRBV25-1 to TRBJ1-1, with D hard to call. The CDR3 totals 12 residues. The V and J ends lost 3 bases and 8 bases respectively, with 10 bases between them. Looked up from germline, CDR1 is MGHDK and CDR2 is SYGVNS.

As DNA, the CDR3 is TGTGCCAGCAGCAAAGAGGAAGGCAGCCGACTCTATGGCTACACCTTC. Its protein is CASSKEEGSRLYGYTF. V and J are TRBV21-1 and TRBJ1-2. TRBV21-1 is a pseudogene locus. This CDR3 is 16 amino acids long.

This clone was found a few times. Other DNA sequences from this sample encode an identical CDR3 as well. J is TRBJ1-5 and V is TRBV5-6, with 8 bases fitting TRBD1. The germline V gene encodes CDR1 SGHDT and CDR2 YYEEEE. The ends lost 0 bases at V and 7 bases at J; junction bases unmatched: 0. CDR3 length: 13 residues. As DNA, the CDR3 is TGTGCCAGCAGCTTGGACAGGGGGCAGCCCCAGCATTTT. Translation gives CASSLDRGQPQHF. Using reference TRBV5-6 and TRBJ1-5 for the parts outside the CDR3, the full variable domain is DAGVTQSPTHLIKTRGQQVTLRCSPKSGHDTVSWYQQALGQGPQFIFQYYEEEERQRGNFPDRFSGHQFPNYSSELNVNALLLGDSALYLCASSLDRGQPQHFGDGTRLSIL.

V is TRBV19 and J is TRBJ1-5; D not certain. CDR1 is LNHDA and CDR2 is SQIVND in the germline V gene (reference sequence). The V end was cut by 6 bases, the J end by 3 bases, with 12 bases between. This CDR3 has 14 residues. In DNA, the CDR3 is TGTGCCAGTAGGGGCATTAAAGACAATCAGCCCCAGCATTTT. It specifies CASRGIKDNQPQHF.

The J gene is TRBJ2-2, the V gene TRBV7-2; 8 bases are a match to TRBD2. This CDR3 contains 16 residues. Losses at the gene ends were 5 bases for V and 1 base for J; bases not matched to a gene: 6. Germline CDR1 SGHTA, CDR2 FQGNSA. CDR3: CASSRGGGQNTGELFF. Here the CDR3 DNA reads TGTGCCAGCAGCCGGGGGGGAGGACAGAACACCGGGGAGCTGTTTTTT. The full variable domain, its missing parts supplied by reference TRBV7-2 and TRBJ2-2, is GAGVSQSPSNKVTEKGKDVELRCDPISGHTALYWYRQSLGQGLEFLIYFQGNSAPDKSGLPSDRFSAERTGGSVSTLTIQRTQQEDSAVYLCASSRGGGQNTGELFFGEGSRLTVL.

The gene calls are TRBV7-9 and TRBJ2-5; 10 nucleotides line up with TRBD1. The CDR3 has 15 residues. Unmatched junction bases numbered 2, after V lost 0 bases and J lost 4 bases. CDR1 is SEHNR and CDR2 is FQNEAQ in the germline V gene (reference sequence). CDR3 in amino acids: CASSLATGGGETQYF. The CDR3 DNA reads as TGTGCCAGCAGCTTAGCGACAGGGGGCGGAGAGACCCAGTACTTC. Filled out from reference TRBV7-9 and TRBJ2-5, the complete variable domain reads DTGVSQNPRHKITKRGQNVTFRCDPISEHNRLYWYRQTLGQGPEFLTYFQNEAQLEKSRLLSDRFSAERPKGSFSTLEIQRTEQGDSAMYLCASSLATGGGETQYFGPGTRLLVL.

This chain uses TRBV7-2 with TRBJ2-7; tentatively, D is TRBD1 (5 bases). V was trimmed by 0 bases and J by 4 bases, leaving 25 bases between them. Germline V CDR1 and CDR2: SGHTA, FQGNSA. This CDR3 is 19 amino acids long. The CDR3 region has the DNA TGTGCCAGCAGCTTAGCGGGGCGATTTGTGACGGACGTGGGTTACGAGCAGTACTTC. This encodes CASSLAGRFVTDVGYEQYF.

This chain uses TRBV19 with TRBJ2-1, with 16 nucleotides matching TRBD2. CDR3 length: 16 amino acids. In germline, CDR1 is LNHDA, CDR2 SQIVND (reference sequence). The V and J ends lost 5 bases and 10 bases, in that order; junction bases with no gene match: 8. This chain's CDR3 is CASSLGTSGGAREQFF. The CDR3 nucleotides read TGTGCCAGTAGTCTGGGGACTAGCGGGGGGGCCAGGGAGCAGTTCTTC.

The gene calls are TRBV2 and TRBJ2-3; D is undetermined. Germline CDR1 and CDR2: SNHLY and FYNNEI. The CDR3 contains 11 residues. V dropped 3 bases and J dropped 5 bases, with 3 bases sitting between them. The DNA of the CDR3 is TGTGCCAGCAGTGATCAAGATACGCAGTATTTT. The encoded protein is CASSDQDTQYF.

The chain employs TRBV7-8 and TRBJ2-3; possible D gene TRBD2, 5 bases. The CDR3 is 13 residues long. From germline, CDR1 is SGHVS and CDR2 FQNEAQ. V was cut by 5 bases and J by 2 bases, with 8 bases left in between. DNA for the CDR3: TGTGCCAGCAGCGGCGGGTCCACAGATACGCAGTATTTT. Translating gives CASSGGSTDTQYF. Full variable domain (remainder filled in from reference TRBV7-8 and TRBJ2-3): GAGVSQSPRYKVAKRGQDVALRCDPISGHVSLFWYQQALGQGPEFLTYFQNEAQLDKSGLPSDRFFAERPEGSVSTLKIQRTQQEDSAVYLCASSGGSTDTQYFGPGTRLTVL.

The CDR3 nucleotides are TGTGCCAGCAGTGACCGGTACTCAGGGGGCGGGCAGCCCCAGCATTTT. Protein product: CASSDRYSGGGQPQHF. The chain carries TRBV6-1 and TRBJ1-5; 8 bases agree with TRBD1. Germline values: CDR1 MNHNS, CDR2 SASEGT. This CDR3 is 16 amino acids long. J lost 7 bases, V lost 3 bases, and 11 bases had no gene match.

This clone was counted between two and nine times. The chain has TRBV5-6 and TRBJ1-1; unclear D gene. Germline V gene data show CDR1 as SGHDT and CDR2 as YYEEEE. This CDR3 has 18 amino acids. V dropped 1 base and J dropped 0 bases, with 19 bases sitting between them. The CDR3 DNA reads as TGTGCCAGCAGCTTGTTTTACTCATTGTTCATCATGAACACTGAAGCTTTCTTT. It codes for CASSLFYSLFIMNTEAFF.

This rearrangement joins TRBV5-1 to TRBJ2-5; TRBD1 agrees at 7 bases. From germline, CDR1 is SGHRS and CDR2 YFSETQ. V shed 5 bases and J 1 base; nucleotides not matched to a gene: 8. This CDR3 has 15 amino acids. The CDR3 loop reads CASSGQGVIQETQYF. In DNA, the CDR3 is TGCGCCAGCAGTGGGCAGGGGGTGATCCAAGAGACCCAGTACTTC.

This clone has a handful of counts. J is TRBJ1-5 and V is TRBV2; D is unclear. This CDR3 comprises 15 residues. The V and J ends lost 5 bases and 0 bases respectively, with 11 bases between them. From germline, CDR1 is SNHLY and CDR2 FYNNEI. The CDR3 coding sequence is TGTGCCAGCAGTATCGATAACTATAGCAATCAGCCCCAGCATTTT. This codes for CASSIDNYSNQPQHF. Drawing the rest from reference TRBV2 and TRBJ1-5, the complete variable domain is EPEVTQTPSHQVTQMGQEVILRCVPISNHLYFYWYRQILGQKVEFLVSFYNNEISEKSEIFDDQFSVERPDGSNFTLKIRSTKLEDSAMYFCASSIDNYSNQPQHFGDGTRLSIL.

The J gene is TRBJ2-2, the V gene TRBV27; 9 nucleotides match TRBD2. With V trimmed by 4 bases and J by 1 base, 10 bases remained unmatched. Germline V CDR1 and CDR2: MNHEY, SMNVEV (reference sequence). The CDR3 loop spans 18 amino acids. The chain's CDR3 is CASSSRRVAGENTGELFF. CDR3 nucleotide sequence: TGTGCCAGCAGTTCTCGGCGGGTAGCGGGGGAGAACACCGGGGAGCTGTTTTTT.

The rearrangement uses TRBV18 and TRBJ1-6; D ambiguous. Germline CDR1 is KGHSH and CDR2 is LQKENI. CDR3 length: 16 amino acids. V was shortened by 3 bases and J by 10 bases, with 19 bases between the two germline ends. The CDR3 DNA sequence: TGTGCCAGCTCACCGGGGAGTTCGATCATCGGCTCACCCCTCCACTTT. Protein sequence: CASSPGSSIIGSPLHF.

The CDR3 region is CASSTPQGRTEAFF. The CDR3 DNA reads as TGTGCCAGCAGCACCCCACAGGGACGCACTGAAGCTTTCTTT. The chain employs TRBV5-4 and TRBJ1-1; a weak D match, TRBD1 (6 bases). The length of the CDR3 is 14 residues. Per germline, CDR1 SGHNT and CDR2 YYREEE (reference sequence). Trimming shortened V by 4 bases and J by 4 bases, and 14 bases separated the two germline ends.